A single count supports the clone carrying this T cell receptor beta chain. This CDR3 contains 13 residues. The germline V gene has CDR1 SGHTA and CDR2 FQGNSA. With 1 base removed from V and 5 bases from J, the gap between germline ends came to 6 bases. The data were obtained in a study of blood T cell repertoires in COVID-19. Study-wide background: Acute-phase and convalescent COVID-19 samples originated in the United States, Italy and Spain. PBMCs, B-cell-depleted T cells, or T cells provided the cDNA or gDNA that made up the material.

In the authors' workflow: Amplifying reference gene primers gave estimates of nucleated cell counts. The repertoire was sequenced with immunoSEQ multiplex PCR; TCRdb's copy has only in-frame clones and lacks some. V and J calls and clone size are those listed in that table; D and trimming were worked out from the DNA. The repertoire holds tens of thousands of clones, around 82% seen once, with about 16% in the top ten. This receptor was identified in a man aged 80 or over with active COVID-19. The rearrangement uses TRBV7-2 and TRBJ1-3; D uncertain. The sequencing sample was made of peripheral blood. The CDR3 DNA sequence: TGTGCCAGCAGCTTAGGCAGGAGAAACACCATATATTTT. Residues: CASSLGRRNTIYF.